The sequence of this TCR beta chain was determined in a study of molecular identifiers for immune sequencing clone quantification. TCRdb called the PCR reads again in MiXCR, with one record for every CDR3 protein. The data contain about 70,000 distinct CDR3 sequences, around 18% of them seen just once; the ten biggest clones take up around 1.5%. CDR1 is SGHKS, CDR2 YYEKEE, per germline (reference sequence). There are 13 residues in the CDR3. The V end lost 4 bases, the J end lost 3 bases, and 11 bases lay between the germline ends. The chain recombines TRBV5-5 with TRBJ2-7, with D unresolved. The sequenced material came from naive CD8+ T cells from blood, with Jurkat cell RNA spiked in. Subset indicated: FACS-sorted CD8+CD4-CCR7+CD45RA+ naive T cells. This receptor was identified in a human donor in good health. Some libraries in this study had Jurkat cell RNA spiked in. The CDR3 region has the DNA TGTGCCAGCAGCCAGGACCCCCTCTACGAGCAGTACTTC. It specifies CASSQDPLYEQYF.